One T cell receptor beta chain is described in this entry. Per the original data handling: Estimated nucleated cell counts came from reference gene primer amplification. Generated by immunoSEQ multiplex PCR, the TCRdb table keeps only in-frame clones and is missing some. V, J and clone size are those of that table, while D and trimming were read from the DNA. The data show some 180,000 clones, over 75% seen once. Seattle cases were enrolled at active infection and followed longitudinally. V was shortened by 3 bases and J by 1 base, with 14 bases between the two germline ends. Germline V lookup: CDR1 MNHNS, CDR2 SASEGT. The CDR3 sequence is 16 residues long. These data come from a study of blood T cell repertoires in COVID-19. Overall study context: Researchers got acute and convalescent COVID-19 samples from the United States, Italy and Spain. PBMCs, B-cell-depleted T cells, or T cells were the source of the cDNA or gDNA that made up the material.

The sample comprised peripheral blood. V is TRBV6-1 and J is TRBJ2-3, with no clear D. This TCR was recovered from a man aged 45-60 years with COVID-19, enrolled during active disease. CDR3 loop: CASSESRGLGTDTQYF. CDR3 coding DNA: TGTGCCAGCAGTGAGTCTAGAGGTTTGGGCACAGATACGCAGTATTTT.